The 21 T cell receptor beta chains in this list originate from one sample, sequenced in a study of blood T cell repertoires in COVID-19. The table came from immunoSEQ multiplex PCR; TCRdb's copy has only in-frame clones and leaves some out. This table has approximately 280,000 clones, 90% appearing once. The specimen was peripheral blood. Receptors were obtained from a woman aged 30 to 39 with COVID-19, enrolled during active disease.

In DNA, the CDR3 is TGTGCCTGGAGATTAAAAGCGGGGACATCGTACGGAAACACCATATATTTT. Translation: CAWRLKAGTSYGNTIYF. The chain recombines TRBV30 with TRBJ1-3; possibly TRBD1 for D (6 bases). The CDR3 has 17 residues. V was shortened by 3 bases and J by 4 bases, with 22 bases between the two germline ends. Germline V gene data show CDR1 as GTSNPN and CDR2 as SVGIG (reference sequence).

The chain joins TRBV28 to TRBJ1-1, with D tentatively TRBD1 (5 bases). This CDR3 comprises 13 residues. Germline lookup yields CDR1 MDHEN and CDR2 SYDVKM. V shed 3 bases and J shed 4 bases, with 9 bases lying between them. Here the CDR3 DNA reads TGTGCCAGCAGTTTTTGGGGGGGCACTGAAGCTTTCTTT. It yields the protein CASSFWGGTEAFF.

The CDR3 reads CASSLNGGYGYTF. CDR3 nucleotide sequence: TGTGCCAGCAGCCTCAACGGGGGGTATGGCTACACCTTC. The V call is TRBV7-3, the J call TRBJ1-2, with D maybe TRBD1 (5 bases). V lost 5 bases, J lost 5 bases, and 12 bases lay in between. Germline V CDR1 and CDR2: SGHTA, FQGTGA. This CDR3 has 13 amino acids.

This clone was seen just once. The chain couples TRBV3-1 (or the pseudogene TRBV3-2) to TRBJ2-5; D is perhaps TRBD1 (6 bases). There are 16 residues in the CDR3. Germline V gene data show CDR1 as LGHDT and CDR2 as YNNKEL (reference sequence). V was trimmed by 0 bases and J by 4 bases, leaving 15 bases between them. This chain's CDR3 is CASSQEMVQGSETQYF. The CDR3 region has the DNA TGTGCCAGCAGCCAAGAGATGGTACAGGGATCAGAGACCCAGTACTTC.

This clone was counted once. The chain employs TRBV11-2 and TRBJ1-5; D is ambiguous. Looked up from germline, CDR1 is SGHAT and CDR2 is FQNNGV. Trimming removed 0 bases at V and 8 bases at J, with 8 bases between. This CDR3 contains 13 residues. The DNA for the CDR3 is TGTGCCAGCAGCTTAGATCCTCGGGAGCCCCAGCATTTT. This codes for CASSLDPREPQHF.

This chain joins TRBV2 and TRBJ1-5; perhaps TRBD1 as D (5 bases). Germline V lookup: CDR1 SNHLY, CDR2 FYNNEI. V dropped 4 bases and J dropped 2 bases, with 12 bases sitting between them. This CDR3 region has 15 residues. CDR3 amino acids: CASSVLGGGNQPQHF. The DNA for the CDR3 is TGTGCCAGCAGTGTGTTGGGGGGTGGCAATCAGCCCCAGCATTTT.

V usage is TRBV6-2 or TRBV6-3 and J usage is TRBJ2-7; 12 bases agree with TRBD1. CDR3 length: 14 residues. With 5 bases clipped from V and 9 bases from J, the junction kept 8 bases outside the gene matches. Germline lookup yields CDR1 MNHEY and CDR2 SVGEGT. DNA for the CDR3: TGTGCCAGCAGTCCCGGGACAGGGGGCGGTTGGCAGTACTTC. This sequence encodes CASSPGTGGGWQYF.

V gene TRBV10-3 combines with J gene TRBJ1-4, with 8 bases that match TRBD1. The CDR3 is 14 amino acids. Looked up from germline, CDR1 is ENHRY and CDR2 is SYGVKD. With V trimmed by 6 bases and J by 7 bases, 7 bases remained unmatched. CDR3 DNA sequence: TGTGCCATCAGAGCAGGGGGCGAGAGTGAAAAACTGTTTTTT. This codes for CAIRAGGESEKLFF.

The chain joins TRBV6-5 to TRBJ2-2; D not resolved. The germline V gene encodes CDR1 MNHEY and CDR2 SVGAGI. The V and J ends lost 9 bases and 6 bases respectively, with 14 bases between them. The CDR3 is 13 amino acids. CDR3 in amino acids: CASSPPLSGELFF. The DNA of the CDR3 is TGTGCCAGTTCCCCCCCCCTGTCCGGGGAGCTGTTTTTT.

The chain links TRBV2 to TRBJ2-5, with TRBD1 identical over 8 bases. The V segment lost 3 bases and the J segment 5 bases; nucleotides outside the gene matches: 5. The CDR3 sequence is 14 residues long. Germline assignment: CDR1 SNHLY and CDR2 FYNNEI. The CDR3 DNA reads TGTGCCAGCAGTGACGACAGGGGAGCGGAGACCCAGTACTTC. It encodes CASSDDRGAETQYF.

This clone showed up just once. V gene TRBV7-3 combines with J gene TRBJ2-2; 7 nucleotides line up with TRBD1. Germline CDR1 is SGHTA and CDR2 is FQGTGA. With 1 base clipped from V and 1 base from J, the junction kept 9 bases outside the gene matches. The CDR3 consists of 18 residues. The CDR3 spells CASSLNIHRGRNTGELFF. CDR3 in DNA: TGTGCCAGCAGCTTAAATATACACAGGGGCCGGAACACCGGGGAGCTGTTTTTT.

The rearrangement links TRBV5-1 to TRBJ1-6, with no clear D. The V gene's germline CDR1 is SGHRS and CDR2 YFSETQ. Trimming shortened V by 4 bases and J by 7 bases, and 15 bases separated the two germline ends. The CDR3 is 15 residues long. This CDR3 reads CASSADGERNSPLHF. The CDR3 DNA reads as TGCGCCAGCAGCGCCGACGGTGAGAGGAATTCACCCCTCCACTTT. Full variable domain (outside the CDR3, taken from reference TRBV5-1 and TRBJ1-6): KAGVTQTPRYLIKTRGQQVTLSCSPISGHRSVSWYQQTPGQGLQFLFEYFSETQRNKGNFPGRFSGRQFSNSRSEMNVSTLELGDSALYLCASSADGERNSPLHFGNGTRLTVT.

This clone was counted only a few times. The chain combines TRBV10-3 with TRBJ2-2; 7 bases are shared with TRBD2. The CDR3 is made up of 15 amino acids. CDR1 and CDR2 (germline): ENHRY, SYGVKD. With V trimmed by 0 bases and J by 6 bases, 4 bases remained unmatched. Written as DNA, the CDR3 is TGTGCCATCAGTGAGTCGGTGGGAGGGTCCGGGGAGCTGTTTTTT. This gives the protein CAISESVGGSGELFF.

The V and J genes are TRBV6-5 and TRBJ2-2, with D possibly matching TRBD2 (7 bases). CDR3 length: 13 residues. CDR1 and CDR2 from the germline V gene are MNHEY and SVGAGI. The CDR3 sequence: CGSRRGQNGELFF. The CDR3 nucleotides read TGTGGGTCTCGGCGGGGGCAGAACGGGGAGCTGTTTTTT.

The chain uses TRBV19 and TRBJ2-2, with TRBD2 identical over 8 bases. Germline values: CDR1 LNHDA, CDR2 SQIVND (reference sequence). CDR3 size: 15 residues. Trimming at V came to 3 bases and at J to 7 bases, leaving 7 bases not matched to a gene. The CDR3 sequence is CASSMSGSRFGELFF. The CDR3 region has the DNA TGTGCCAGTAGTATGAGCGGGAGTCGGTTCGGGGAGCTGTTTTTT.

This clone has just one count. The chain employs TRBV7-9 and TRBJ1-6, with 10 bases matching TRBD1. Germline lookup yields CDR1 SEHNR and CDR2 FQNEAQ (reference sequence). With 8 bases clipped from V and 8 bases from J, the junction kept 3 bases outside the gene matches. The CDR3 length is 13 residues. CDR3 sequence reads: CASAGTGDSPLHF. The CDR3, as DNA: TGTGCCAGCGCCGGGACAGGGGATTCACCCCTCCACTTT.

J is TRBJ2-5 and V is TRBV28; 9 bases map to TRBD2. V lost 7 bases to trimming and J lost 5 bases; unmatched junction nucleotides: 8. Germline V lookup: CDR1 MDHEN, CDR2 SYDVKM. This CDR3 is 14 amino acids long. CDR3 bases: TGTGCCAGCAAAGGTGCGGGAGGGGCGGAGACCCAGTACTTC. It yields the protein CASKGAGGAETQYF.

The J gene is TRBJ2-3, the V gene TRBV28, with D possibly being TRBD2 (6 bases). The V gene lost 3 bases and the J gene lost 1 base, with 11 bases spanning the gap. Germline V gene sequence: CDR1 MDHEN, CDR2 SYDVKM. The CDR3 extends over 15 amino acids. DNA of the CDR3: TGTGCCAGCAGTTTGAGCGGAGGGGGCACAGATACGCAGTATTTT. This codes for CASSLSGGGTDTQYF. The variable domain in full, with the rest retrieved from reference TRBV28 and TRBJ2-3, is DVKVTQSSRYLVKRTGEKVFLECVQDMDHENMFWYRQDPGLGLRLIYFSYDVKMKEKGDIPEGYSVSREKKERFSLILESASTNQTSMYLCASSLSGGGTDTQYFGPGTRLTVL.

This chain uses TRBV5-1 with TRBJ2-5, with TRBD1 as a possible D gene (6 bases). This CDR3 contains 15 residues. The germline V gene encodes CDR1 SGHRS and CDR2 YFSETQ. Trimming stripped 0 bases from V and 1 base from J, with 10 bases between. The CDR3 reads CASSLDRRGQETQYF. CDR3 sequence (DNA): TGCGCCAGCAGCTTGGACCGCAGGGGCCAAGAGACCCAGTACTTC.

V usage is TRBV20-1 and J usage is TRBJ2-7; D not certain. V was pared by 3 bases and J by 7 bases, with 10 bases between. Germline V lookup: CDR1 DFQATT, CDR2 SNEGSKA (reference sequence). The CDR3 spans 11 residues. The CDR3 sequence is CSASQAREQYF. CDR3 DNA sequence: TGCAGTGCTAGTCAAGCGCGGGAGCAGTACTTC.

The J gene is TRBJ2-5, the V gene TRBV10-2; 7 bases agree with TRBD1. Per the germline V gene, CDR1 is WSHSY and CDR2 is SAAADI. Trimming removed 8 bases from V and 5 bases from J; junction bases left unmatched: 11. The CDR3 contains 14 residues. CDR3 DNA: TGCGCCAGCTTGCCGACAGGGAATTCGGAGACCCAGTACTTC. Its translation is CASLPTGNSETQYF.